One and the same sample provided the 3 T cell receptor beta chains below, sequenced in a study of cytomegalovirus exposure and HLA in healthy donors. 13 Jbeta primers and 60 Vbeta primers were used for the PCR. Clones were sequenced by immunoSEQ multiplex PCR, and TCRdb holds only the in-frame ones, with some missing. Of some 110,000 clones in the sample, roughly 77% were seen once. The material sequenced was PBMCs. The receptor source for this set is a man aged 50-60 years in good health and CMV-seropositive.

The chain uses TRBV10-1 and TRBJ2-2, with TRBD1 identical over 11 bases. The CDR3 is made up of 17 amino acids. From germline, CDR1 is WNHNN and CDR2 SYGVQD (reference sequence). With 0 bases clipped from V and 5 bases from J, the junction kept 5 bases outside the gene matches. This CDR3 is CASSESDRGLRTGELFF. The CDR3 nucleotides read TGCGCCAGCAGTGAGTCGGACAGGGGGCTAAGGACCGGGGAGCTGTTTTTT.

In its sample, this clone was seen once. The gene calls are TRBV5-1 and TRBJ2-3; 14 bases map to TRBD2. CDR1 is SGHRS, CDR2 YFSETQ, per germline. This CDR3 spans 19 amino acids. Unmatched junction bases numbered 14, after V lost 4 bases and J lost 4 bases. The DNA for the CDR3 is TGCGCCAGCAGCCCCCGCCGGACTAGCGGGAGGTTTGTGTCAGATACGCAGTATTTT. It specifies CASSPRRTSGRFVSDTQYF. Looking up the rest from reference TRBV5-1 and TRBJ2-3 gives the full variable domain: KAGVTQTPRYLIKTRGQQVTLSCSPISGHRSVSWYQQTPGQGLQFLFEYFSETQRNKGNFPGRFSGRQFSNSRSEMNVSTLELGDSALYLCASSPRRTSGRFVSDTQYFGPGTRLTVL.

The V and J genes are TRBV5-1 and TRBJ1-1; TRBD1 is a possible D gene (5 bases). The ends were cut back, 6 bases at V and 0 bases at J, with 18 bases in the middle. CDR1 is SGHRS and CDR2 is YFSETQ in the germline V gene. CDR3 size: 16 residues. For the CDR3, the DNA is TGCGCCAGCAACCTAGCCGGAGGGGCCCTGAACACTGAAGCTTTCTTT. Translated: CASNLAGGALNTEAFF.